These 21 T cell receptor beta chains were all obtained from the same sample, sequenced in a study of T cells in Graves' hyperthyroidism and ophthalmopathy. The TCR beta CDR3 regions underwent amplification using RNA transcripts as the source. The primer set for the first-round RT-PCR of the TCR CDR3 was HTBI. MiXCR, run by TCRdb on the multiplex PCR reads, gives a single entry per CDR3 protein. The sample yields 550,000 to 700,000 distinct CDR3 sequences, more than 45% seen once. Sequenced material: peripheral blood or thyroid tissue (not recorded which). The origin of the receptors is an adult woman with Graves' disease, either hyperthyroidism or ophthalmopathy (not recorded which).

V gene TRBV29-1 combines with J gene TRBJ1-4; tentatively, D is TRBD1 (6 bases). This CDR3 spans 13 amino acids. Germline CDR1 reads SQVTM; CDR2 reads ANQGSEA. Deletions cut 7 bases from V and 4 bases from J, with 13 bases between. The CDR3 DNA reads as TGCAGCGCGGGGGGGGCGATTAATGAAAAACTGTTTTTT. It translates to CSAGGAINEKLFF.

A note on this clonotype: A much larger clone lies one base from this, so it may be a read error. V usage is TRBV30 and J usage is TRBJ1-2; D is unclear. Germline V gene sequence: CDR1 GTSNPN, CDR2 SVGIG (reference sequence). There are 13 residues in the CDR3. The germline V and J ends were trimmed by 5 bases and 7 bases, with 17 bases remaining between them. CDR3 sequence: CAWGIRFSVGYTF. CDR3 coding DNA: TGTGCCTGGGGTATTAGGTTCTCCGTTGGCTACACCTTC.

This clonotype came up a few times. The chain joins TRBV10-3 to TRBJ2-7; D possibly uses TRBD1 or TRBD2 (6 bases each). The CDR3 is 15 residues long. Germline CDR1 and CDR2: ENHRY and SYGVKD. With 10 bases removed from V and 2 bases from J, the gap between germline ends came to 21 bases. The CDR3 DNA sequence: TGTGCCACCCGGGGGCCGGGAGTATCGACCTACGAGCAGTACTTC. It codes for CATRGPGVSTYEQYF.

This chain connects TRBV27 to TRBJ1-6; TRBD1 agrees at 9 bases. This CDR3 region has 15 residues. V lost 5 bases, J lost 8 bases, and 7 bases stayed unmatched. CDR1 is MNHEY, CDR2 SMNVEV, per germline (reference sequence). The CDR3 region has the DNA TGTGCCAGCAGTGGGGGACAGGGTTATTATTCACCCCTCCACTTT. Its translation is CASSGGQGYYSPLHF.

The table lists this clonotype with a few counts. This chain uses TRBV10-2 with TRBJ1-5; tentatively, D is TRBD1 (5 bases). Germline CDR1 and CDR2: WSHSY and SAAADI. The CDR3 spans 12 residues. The V and J ends lost 8 bases and 9 bases respectively, with 14 bases between them. CDR3: CASFREQGPQHF. CDR3 sequence (DNA): TGCGCCAGCTTCAGGGAACAAGGGCCCCAGCATTTT.

This chain connects TRBV19 to TRBJ1-5; D unresolved. The CDR3 is made up of 14 amino acids. Between the trimmed V and J ends, which lost 6 bases and 2 bases, there was a span of 11 bases. CDR1 LNHDA and CDR2 SQIVND come from the germline V gene (reference sequence). For the CDR3, the DNA is TGTGCCAGTAGCAGGTTTCTTCGCAATCAGCCCCAGCATTTT. Amino acid sequence: CASSRFLRNQPQHF.

This clonotype was detected once. A junction boundary mismatches the germline segment, possibly from a read error. The chain employs TRBV5-1 and TRBJ2-5, with D unclear. Germline V gene sequence: CDR1 SGHRS, CDR2 YFSETQ. This CDR3 spans 14 amino acids. The CDR3 loop is CTSRDSRLRETQYF. The DNA for the CDR3 is TGCACCAGCAGAGATTCACGCCTACGTGAGACCCAGTACTTC.

Ten or more counts support this clonotype. The CDR3 sequence: CASSYSMDSNQPQHF. DNA for the CDR3: TGTGCCAGCAGTTACTCGATGGACAGTAATCAGCCCCAGCATTTT. The rearrangement links TRBV6-5 to TRBJ1-5, with a tentative D call TRBD1 (6 bases). The germline gives CDR1 MNHEY, CDR2 SVGAGI. The CDR3 is 15 amino acids. Trimming pared 0 bases from V and 4 bases from J, leaving 10 bases between.

The V and J genes are TRBV7-8 and TRBJ2-5; the match to TRBD1 covers 7 bases. CDR1 is SGHVS and CDR2 is FQNEAQ in the germline V gene. The V segment lost 1 base and the J segment 2 bases; nucleotides outside the gene matches: 4. This CDR3 comprises 15 residues. The CDR3 DNA reads TGTGCCAGCAGCTTAGTGGTGGGACAGCAAGAGACCCAGTACTTC. Protein: CASSLVVGQQETQYF.

Worth noting for this clonotype: An end of the junction does not agree with germline; a read error may underlie this. The V call is TRBV2, the J call TRBJ2-6; TRBD1 matches 7 bases. Germline V CDR1 and CDR2: SNHLY, FYNNEI. This CDR3 has 13 amino acids. The CDR3 protein is CASSLGGWGTEAF. The CDR3 nucleotides are TGTGCCAGCAGTCTAGGGGGCTGGGGCACTGAAGCTTTC. Combining the CDR3 with reference TRBV2 and TRBJ2-6 gives the whole variable domain EPEVTQTPSHQVTQMGQEVILRCVPISNHLYFYWYRQILGQKVEFLVSFYNNEISEKSEIFDDQFSVERPDGSNFTLKIRSTKLEDSAMYFCASSLGGWGTEAFGAGSRLTVL.

The gene calls are TRBV5-1 and TRBJ2-7; 9 bases are a match to TRBD1. The CDR3 runs to 15 residues. Germline CDR1 SGHRS, CDR2 YFSETQ. With V trimmed by 4 bases and J by 0 bases, 5 bases remained unmatched. The CDR3 coding sequence is TGCGCCAGCAGCACCGGGACAGGGTACTCCTACGAGCAGTACTTC. This codes for CASSTGTGYSYEQYF.

This clonotype has a count of ten or more. The chain combines TRBV7-9 with TRBJ2-7; 7 bases are a match to TRBD2. The CDR3 length is 14 residues. Germline values: CDR1 SEHNR, CDR2 FQNEAQ (reference sequence). The junction had 9 bases not matched to a gene; V was cut back by 5 bases and J by 5 bases. In nucleotides, the CDR3 is TGTGCCAGCAGCCGCGTCGGGCTAGCGGACGAGCAGTACTTC. Its translation: CASSRVGLADEQYF.

CDR3 amino acids: CASSLGTGPNTEAFF. In DNA, the CDR3 is TGTGCCAGCAGCTTAGGGACAGGGCCGAACACTGAAGCTTTCTTT. The chain links TRBV28 to TRBJ1-1, with 9 nucleotides matching TRBD1. Germline V CDR1 and CDR2: MDHEN, SYDVKM. The trim removed 6 bases at V and 1 base at J, leaving 6 bases unmatched. This CDR3 is 15 amino acids long.

The J gene is TRBJ1-3, the V gene TRBV29-1; D unresolved. Germline assignment: CDR1 SQVTM and CDR2 ANQGSEA. The CDR3 totals 11 residues. V dropped 4 bases and J dropped 4 bases, with 5 bases sitting between them. This CDR3 is CSVGQGNTIYF. Here the CDR3 DNA reads TGCAGCGTTGGCCAGGGAAACACCATATATTTT.

The genes are TRBV10-2 and TRBJ1-2; D might be TRBD1 (5 bases). Germline lookup yields CDR1 WSHSY and CDR2 SAAADI. CDR3 length: 15 amino acids. The V end was cut by 8 bases, the J end by 5 bases, with 21 bases between. The CDR3 spells CASRTGGGPSYGYTF. DNA for the CDR3: TGCGCCAGCCGTACGGGGGGAGGGCCTTCATATGGCTACACCTTC.

This clonotype was seen more than once but under ten times. The chain couples TRBV6-5 to TRBJ1-2, with 9 bases fitting TRBD1. Germline V lookup: CDR1 MNHEY, CDR2 SVGAGI. The CDR3 totals 12 residues. Trimming cost V 6 bases and J 10 bases; bases outside gene matches: 6. This CDR3 is CASSQTGGDYTF. In DNA, the CDR3 is TGTGCCAGCAGCCAAACAGGGGGCGACTACACCTTC.

This clonotype was seen repeatedly, ten times or more. The V and J genes are TRBV9 and TRBJ2-7; D may be TRBD1 or TRBD2 (5 bases each). CDR1 is SGDLS and CDR2 is YYNGEE in the germline V gene. V lost 6 bases and J lost 4, with 20 bases in between. The CDR3 contains 15 residues. The chain's CDR3 is CASTRGDQPFYEQYF. In nucleotides, the CDR3 is TGTGCCAGCACTAGAGGGGACCAACCTTTTTACGAGCAGTACTTC.

The J gene is TRBJ2-2, the V gene TRBV25-1, with D perhaps matching TRBD1 (5 bases). The CDR3 is 14 residues long. V was cut by 4 bases and J by 0 bases, with 6 bases left in between. Germline V gene sequence: CDR1 MGHDK, CDR2 SYGVNS. The CDR3 loop is CASSGTTNTGELFF. As DNA, the CDR3 is TGTGCCAGCAGTGGGACAACGAACACCGGGGAGCTGTTTTTT.

This clonotype was seen repeatedly, ten times or more. This may come from a read error, since a much larger clone is one base off. As DNA, the CDR3 is TGTGCCATCGGTGAGTCGAGCTCCCTCCTTCAGCCCCAGCATTTT. Its translation is CAIGESSSLLQPQHF. This chain links TRBV10-3 with TRBJ1-5; no firm D call. In germline, CDR1 is ENHRY, CDR2 SYGVKD. This CDR3 comprises 15 residues.

This clonotype was recorded at least ten times. The J gene is TRBJ2-7, the V gene TRBV7-9; 7 bases fit TRBD2. V was pared by 1 base and J by 4 bases, with 4 bases of the junction left unmatched. This CDR3 is 14 amino acids long. Germline loops: CDR1 SEHNR, CDR2 FQNEAQ (reference sequence). The CDR3 sequence is CASSLGGRSYEQYF. The CDR3 DNA follows: TGTGCCAGCAGCTTAGGCGGGAGAAGTTACGAGCAGTACTTC.

The chain joins TRBV10-3 to TRBJ2-5, with D hard to call. The germline gives CDR1 ENHRY, CDR2 SYGVKD. This CDR3 is built from 14 residues. Deletions cut 10 bases from V and 5 bases from J, with 20 bases between. The CDR3 protein is CASSSAIGGETQYF. As DNA, the CDR3 is TGTGCCAGCAGCTCCGCAATAGGTGGGGAGACCCAGTACTTC.